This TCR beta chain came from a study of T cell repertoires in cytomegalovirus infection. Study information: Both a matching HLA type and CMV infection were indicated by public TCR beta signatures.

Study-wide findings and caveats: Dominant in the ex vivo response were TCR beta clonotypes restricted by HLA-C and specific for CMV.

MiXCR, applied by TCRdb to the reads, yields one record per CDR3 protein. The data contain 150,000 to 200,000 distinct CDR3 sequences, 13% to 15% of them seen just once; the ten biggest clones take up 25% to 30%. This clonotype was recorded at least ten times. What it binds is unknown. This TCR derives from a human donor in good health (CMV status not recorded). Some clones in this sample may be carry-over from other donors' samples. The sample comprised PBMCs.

The CDR3 loop is CASSNRAGGEQYF. In nucleotides, the CDR3 is TGTGCCAGCAGTAATCGGGCGGGAGGTGAGCAGTACTTC. The rearrangement joins TRBV7-2 to TRBJ2-7; 8 bases match TRBD2. J gave up 7 bases and V 6 bases, and 8 bases lay outside the gene matches. CDR1 is SGHTA and CDR2 is FQGNSA in the germline V gene. This CDR3 comprises 13 residues.